Sequencing of this TCR beta chain was carried out in a study of shared clonotypes between healthy human individuals. The wider study: Used for every donor were three CD4 naive, three CD4 memory, two CD8 naive and one CD8 memory plate.

The data were produced by immunoSEQ multiplex PCR, yet TCRdb's version contains in-frame clones alone and is incomplete. The sample has just over 2,000,000 clones; approximately 94% are singletons. CD8 cells regarded as naive lacked CD45RO, were positively chosen for CCR7, and omitted terminally differentiated effector memory CD45RA+ cells. This clonotype was obtained from a man aged 18 to 30 in good health. The sequenced sample was naive CD8+ T cells sorted from blood.

As DNA, the CDR3 is TGTGCCTGGAGTGTAGTTTGGGGGTTGAACACTGAAGCTTTCTTT. Amino acid sequence: CAWSVVWGLNTEAFF. The V call is TRBV30, the J call TRBJ1-1, with D possibly TRBD1 on 5 matching bases. Germline V gene sequence: CDR1 GTSNPN, CDR2 SVGIG (reference sequence). The V end was cut by 0 bases, the J end by 0 bases, with 11 bases between. This CDR3 region has 15 residues.